This T cell receptor (beta chain) was captured by sequencing in a study of blood T cells in healthy people across ages. Study results and caveats: Researchers report that TCR beta diversity correlated strongly with naive T cell percentage. Long-lived and aged donors differed, with more naive CD4+ cells and higher diversity in the long-lived.

Using a J-beta primer mix together with a sample-barcoded 5' primer, a second PCR was run for about 6 to 11 cycles. In TCRdb, the 5' RACE reads were re-called with MiXCR into one record per CDR3 protein. The data hold about 1.1 million distinct CDR3 sequences, with around two fifths observed a single time. Points on this clonotype: Its specificity is unknown.

Germline V gene data show CDR1 as MNHEY and CDR2 as SMNVEV (reference sequence). Trimming removed 6 bases from V and 6 bases from J; junction bases left unmatched: 21. The CDR3 spans 18 residues. The TCR was taken from a man between 18 and 35 years old in good health. This chain joins TRBV27 and TRBJ1-2, with 8 bases matching TRBD1. Sequenced input: blood. Written as DNA, the CDR3 is TGTGCCAGCAGCCTGATAGGGACAGGTGGTATAGGGAAGAATGGCTACACCTTC. Residues: CASSLIGTGGIGKNGYTF.